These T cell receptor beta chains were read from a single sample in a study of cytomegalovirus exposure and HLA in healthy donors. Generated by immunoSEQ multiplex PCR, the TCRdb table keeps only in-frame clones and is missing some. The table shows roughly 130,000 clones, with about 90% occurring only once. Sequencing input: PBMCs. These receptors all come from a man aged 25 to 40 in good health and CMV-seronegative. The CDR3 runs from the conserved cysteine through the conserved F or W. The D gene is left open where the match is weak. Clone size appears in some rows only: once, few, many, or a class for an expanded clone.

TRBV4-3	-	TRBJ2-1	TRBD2	TGCGCCAGCAGCCAAGCAATTGGACTAGCTAATGAGCAGTTCTTC	CASSQAIGLANEQFF
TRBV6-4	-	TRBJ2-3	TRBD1	TGTGCCAGCGGCACAGGGGGCACAGATACGCAGTATTTT	CASGTGGTDTQYF
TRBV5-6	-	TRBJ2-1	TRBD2	TGTGCCAGCAGTCCCGGACTAGCGGGAGGTTATGAGCAGTTCTTC	CASSPGLAGGYEQFF
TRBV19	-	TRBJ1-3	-	TGTGCCAGTAGTAAAACAGGGTCGGCGTACACCATATATTTT	CASSKTGSAYTIYF
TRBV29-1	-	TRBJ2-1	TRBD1	TGCAGCGTTGGTGACAGGGGGCACTATGAGCAGTTCTTC	CSVGDRGHYEQFF
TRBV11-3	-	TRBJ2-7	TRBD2	TGTGCCAGCAGCCTTAGAGCGGGAGGGGGCTACGAGCAGTACTTC	CASSLRAGGGYEQYF
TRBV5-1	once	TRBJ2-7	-	TGCGCCAGCAGCTTGGGGGCAGGGCAGGGATCCTACGAGCAGTACTTC	CASSLGAGQGSYEQYF
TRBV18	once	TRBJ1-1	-	TGTGCCAGCTCAGAACAGGGTACGGGCACTGAAGCTTTCTTT	CASSEQGTGTEAFF
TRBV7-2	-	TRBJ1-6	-	TGTGCCAGCAGCTTACAGGCTTCCTCACCCCTCCACTTT	CASSLQASSPLHF
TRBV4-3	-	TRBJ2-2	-	TGCGCCAGCAGCCAAACGCGGAACACCGGGGAGCTGTTTTTT	CASSQTRNTGELFF
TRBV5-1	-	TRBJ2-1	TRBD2	TGCGCCAGCAGCTTCGGTGGGACTAGCGGTCACAATGAGCAGTTCTTC	CASSFGGTSGHNEQFF
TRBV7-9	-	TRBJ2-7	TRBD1	TGTGCCAGCAGCCCACCGAGGACAGGCCCATTCTCCTACGAGCAGTACTTC	CASSPPRTGPFSYEQYF
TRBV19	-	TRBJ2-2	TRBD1	TGTGCCAGTAGTATAGGACAGGGGAGCACCGGGGAGCTGTTTTTT	CASSIGQGSTGELFF
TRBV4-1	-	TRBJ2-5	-	TGCGCCAGCAGCCCATCGCAGCGGATCCAAGAGACCCAGTACTTC	CASSPSQRIQETQYF
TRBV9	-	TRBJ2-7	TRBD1	TGTGCCAGCAGCGTTGACCCCAGACAGGGGACCACGGGGCAGTACTTC	CASSVDPRQGTTGQYF
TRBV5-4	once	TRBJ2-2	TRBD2	TGTGCCAGCAGCCCTATCACCGTAGCGGGAGTCACCGGGGAGCTGTTTTTT	CASSPITVAGVTGELFF
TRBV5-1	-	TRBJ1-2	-	TGCGCCAGCAGCTTCTCATCCCGACAAACTTCGACCTATGGCTACACCTTC	CASSFSSRQTSTYGYTF
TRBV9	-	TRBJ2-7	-	TGTGCCAGCAGCGTAGACGGCTACGAGCAGTACTTC	CASSVDGYEQYF
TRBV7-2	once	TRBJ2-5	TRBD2	TGTGCCAGCAGCTTGTCCTATTTTAGCGGGAGAGGGGAGACCCAGTACTTC	CASSLSYFSGRGETQYF
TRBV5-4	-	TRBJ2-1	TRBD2	TGTGCCAGCAGCCCCGTTGGGGACTACCTCTACAATGAGCAGTTCTTC	CASSPVGDYLYNEQFF
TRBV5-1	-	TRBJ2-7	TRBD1	TGCGCCAGCAGTCCGACAGGGTCCCAACCCTACGAGCAGTACTTC	CASSPTGSQPYEQYF
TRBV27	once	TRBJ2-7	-	TGTGCCAGCAGTTTATCGGGGGGAGAGCAGTACTTC	CASSLSGGEQYF
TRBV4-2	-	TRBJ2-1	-	TGTGCCAGCAGCCAAGAAGGGGTAGGTTCTTCCAATGAGCAGTTCTTC	CASSQEGVGSSNEQFF
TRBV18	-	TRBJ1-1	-	TGTGCCAGCTCACCGGGCAGGGTGGAAGCTTTCTTT	CASSPGRVEAFF
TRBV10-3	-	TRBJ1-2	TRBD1	TGTGCCATCAGCCGGACAGGGACTAACTATGGCTACACCTTC	CAISRTGTNYGYTF
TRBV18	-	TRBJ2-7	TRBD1	TGTGCCAGCTCACCAAACCACCCCGGGACAGCTTTCGGCGAGCAGTACTTC	CASSPNHPGTAFGEQYF
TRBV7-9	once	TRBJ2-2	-	TGTGCCAGCCCCACCGAGGGCACTATCACCGGGGAGCTGTTTTTT	CASPTEGTITGELFF
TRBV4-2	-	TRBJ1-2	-	TGTGCCAGCAGACTGACGACTGAAGACTTTTCTGGCTACACCTTC	CASRLTTEDFSGYTF
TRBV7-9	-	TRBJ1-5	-	TGTGCCAGCAGCTTTGGACAGAAAAATCAGCCCCAGCATTTT	CASSFGQKNQPQHF
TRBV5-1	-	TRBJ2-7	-	TGCGCCAGCAGCTATCCGGCCTACGAGCAGTACTTC	CASSYPAYEQYF
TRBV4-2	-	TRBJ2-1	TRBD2	TGTGCCAGCAGCCAAACTAGCGGGAGCTCCTACAATGAGCAGTTCTTC	CASSQTSGSSYNEQFF
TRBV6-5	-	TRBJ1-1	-	TGTGCCAGCAGCCAATCCCCCGGTACTGAAGCTTTCTTT	CASSQSPGTEAFF
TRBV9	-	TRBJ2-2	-	TGTGCCAGCAGCTATTGGGACAAGAACACCGGGGAGCTGTTTTTT	CASSYWDKNTGELFF
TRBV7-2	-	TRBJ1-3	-	TGTGCCAGCAGCGGAGTCCGGTCCGGAAACACCATATATTTT	CASSGVRSGNTIYF
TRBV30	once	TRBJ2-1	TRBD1	TGTGCCTGGAGTGTAAGAGGGACAGGGGTCTCTCATGAGCAGTTCTTC	CAWSVRGTGVSHEQFF
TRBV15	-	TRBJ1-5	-	TGTGCCACCAGCAGAGTTCTCACGGACAACAATCAGCCCCAGCATTTT	CATSRVLTDNNQPQHF
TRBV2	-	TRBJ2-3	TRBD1	TGTGCCAACAGAGTCACAGGGGGCAAAGATACGCAGTATTTT	CANRVTGGKDTQYF
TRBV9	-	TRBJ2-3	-	TGTGCCAGCATAAGGGGCTCCCACACAGATACGCAGTATTTT	CASIRGSHTDTQYF
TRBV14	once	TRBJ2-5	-	TGTGCCAGCAGCCTAGGCTCCGGCTCAAGAGTGAGTGGGGAGGCGACCCAGTACTTC	CASSLGSGSRVSGEATQYF
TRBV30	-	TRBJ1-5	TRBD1	TGTGCCTGGAGTGGAGGGACAGGGCAACGGCCCCAGCATTTT	CAWSGGTGQRPQHF
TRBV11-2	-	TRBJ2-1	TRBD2	TGTGCCAGCAGCACACCTCGGGGACTAGCGTACAATGAGCAGTTCTTC	CASSTPRGLAYNEQFF
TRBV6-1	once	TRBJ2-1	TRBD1	TGTGCCAGCAGTGAAAAGACAGGGCTAAGATGGAATGAGCAGTTCTTC	CASSEKTGLRWNEQFF
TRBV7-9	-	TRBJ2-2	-	TGTGCCAGCAGCTTTCTTGAGTTCGCGAACACCGGGGAGCTGTTTTTT	CASSFLEFANTGELFF
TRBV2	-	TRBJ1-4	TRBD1	TGTGCCAGCAGATACGGACAGGGGAGGATGGAAAAACTGTTTTTT	CASRYGQGRMEKLFF
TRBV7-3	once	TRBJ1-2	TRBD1	TGTGCCAGCAGCCTCCAATTGACAGGGCCCTACACCTTC	CASSLQLTGPYTF
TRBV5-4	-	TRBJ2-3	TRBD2	TGTGCCAGCAGCTCAAGGACTAGCGGGAAGGATACGCAGTATTTT	CASSSRTSGKDTQYF
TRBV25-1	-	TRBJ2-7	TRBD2	TGTGCCAGCAGTGCGACTAGCGGGTTTTACGAGCAGTACTTC	CASSATSGFYEQYF
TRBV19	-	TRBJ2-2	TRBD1	TGTGCCAGTAGTATGTCGACAGGGGTCACCGGGGAGCTGTTTTTT	CASSMSTGVTGELFF
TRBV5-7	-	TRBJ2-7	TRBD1	TGTGCCAGCAGCTTGCTGGACAGGGGAGGCGAGCAGTACTTC	CASSLLDRGGEQYF
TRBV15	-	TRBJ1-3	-	TGTGCCACCAGCCCCCGGGGGGAACGCGCGGGAAACACCATATATTTT	CATSPRGERAGNTIYF
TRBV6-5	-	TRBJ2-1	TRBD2	TGTGCCAGCAGTTACGGGGGGGAGGCCCTCAATGAGCAGTTCTTC	CASSYGGEALNEQFF
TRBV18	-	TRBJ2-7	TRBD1	TGTGCCAGCTCACCGGGGACAGGCTACGAGCAGTACTTC	CASSPGTGYEQYF